This is a list of T cell receptor beta chains from one sample in a study of identical twins. TCRdb analysed the 5' RACE reads with MiXCR anew, one entry per CDR3 protein. The sample holds 1,800,000 or so distinct CDR3 sequences; around 29% are singletons and the top ten take about 0.3%. The sample taken for sequencing was cord blood. All receptors come from a newborn girl in good health. Both conserved end residues are part of each CDR3. D genes are given only for firm matches. Not all rows give a size; the values are once, few, many and, for expanded clones, a class.

V gene: TRBV7-2
clone size: -
D gene: TRBD1
J gene: TRBJ2-4
CDR3 DNA: TGTGCCAGCAGCCCCATTCGGGGGCTAACAGGGGGCAAAAACATTCAGTACTTC
CDR3 protein: CASSPIRGLTGGKNIQYF

V gene: TRBV10-3
clone size: -
D gene: -
J gene: TRBJ1-6
CDR3 DNA: TGTGCCATCAGCGTAAGGGGGGGGTCGGATTCACCCCTCCACTTT
CDR3 protein: CAISVRGGSDSPLHF

V gene: TRBV6-1
clone size: -
D gene: -
J gene: TRBJ2-7
CDR3 DNA: TGTGCCAGCAGTGAAACGGACACCTACGAGCAGTACTTC
CDR3 protein: CASSETDTYEQYF

V gene: TRBV4-2
clone size: -
D gene: TRBD2
J gene: TRBJ2-5
CDR3 DNA: TGTGCCAGCAGCCAAGATTATTCTAGCGGGGGACCGTACCAAGAGACCCAGTACTTC
CDR3 protein: CASSQDYSSGGPYQETQYF

V gene: TRBV4-2
clone size: few
D gene: TRBD2
J gene: TRBJ2-1
CDR3 DNA: TGTGCCAGCAGCCAAGAACCGGGACTAGTAAATGAGCAGTTCTTC
CDR3 protein: CASSQEPGLVNEQFF

V gene: TRBV29-1
clone size: -
D gene: TRBD2
J gene: TRBJ2-5
CDR3 DNA: TGCAGCGTTGAAGATCCACGGGGGGATGAGCAGTACTTC
CDR3 protein: CSVEDPRGDEQYF

V gene: TRBV14
clone size: -
D gene: TRBD2
J gene: TRBJ2-5
CDR3 DNA: TGTGCCAGCAGCCAAGAACTAGCGGGGGTTGAGACCCAGTACTTC
CDR3 protein: CASSQELAGVETQYF

V gene: TRBV12-3/TRBV12-4
clone size: -
D gene: TRBD2
J gene: TRBJ2-7
CDR3 DNA: TGTGCCAGCAGAATAGCGGGAGGCTCCTACAATGAGCAGTACTTC
CDR3 protein: CASRIAGGSYNEQYF

V gene: TRBV20-1
clone size: few
D gene: -
J gene: TRBJ1-2
CDR3 DNA: TGCAGTGCTAGAGATCAGGGGACACCTTATGGCTACACCTTC
CDR3 protein: CSARDQGTPYGYTF

V gene: TRBV11-2
clone size: -
D gene: -
J gene: TRBJ2-7
CDR3 DNA: TGTGCCAGCAGCTTAGTTTCTGGTGGGGACGGCTCCTACGAGCAGTACTTC
CDR3 protein: CASSLVSGGDGSYEQYF

V gene: TRBV11-2
clone size: -
D gene: TRBD1
J gene: TRBJ1-2
CDR3 DNA: TGTGCCAGCAGCTACGACAGGGCAAGAGGCTACACCTTC
CDR3 protein: CASSYDRARGYTF

V gene: TRBV27
clone size: -
D gene: TRBD2
J gene: TRBJ2-1
CDR3 DNA: TGTGCCAGCAGTTTACTAGCGGGGCTCCACAATGAGCAGTTCTTC
CDR3 protein: CASSLLAGLHNEQFF

V gene: TRBV20-1
clone size: few
D gene: -
J gene: TRBJ2-1
CDR3 DNA: TGCAGTGCTAGGGCGAAGGAACTCTACAATGAGCAGTTCTTC
CDR3 protein: CSARAKELYNEQFF

V gene: TRBV25-1
clone size: -
D gene: -
J gene: TRBJ1-5
CDR3 DNA: TGTGCCAGCAGTGCCCTAGGGGGGGCCGATCAGCCCCAGCATTTT
CDR3 protein: CASSALGGADQPQHF

V gene: TRBV12-3/TRBV12-4
clone size: few
D gene: -
J gene: TRBJ2-7
CDR3 DNA: TGTGCCAGCAGGGCGACTAGGAGCTACGAGCAGTACTTC
CDR3 protein: CASRATRSYEQYF

V gene: TRBV20-1
clone size: -
D gene: -
J gene: TRBJ2-1
CDR3 DNA: TGCAGTGCTAGAGATTTTAAGAGGGGGGGATACAATGAGCAGTTCTTC
CDR3 protein: CSARDFKRGGYNEQFF

V gene: TRBV28
clone size: -
D gene: TRBD1
J gene: TRBJ1-2
CDR3 DNA: TGTGCCAGCGGTGAGGACAGGCTGGACTATGGCTACACCTTC
CDR3 protein: CASGEDRLDYGYTF

V gene: TRBV20-1
clone size: few
D gene: -
J gene: TRBJ2-1
CDR3 DNA: TGCAGTGCCTGGGGGAACCACTACAATGAGCAGTTCTTC
CDR3 protein: CSAWGNHYNEQFF

V gene: TRBV3-1
clone size: many
D gene: TRBD2
J gene: TRBJ2-7
CDR3 DNA: TGTGCCAGCAGCCAAGATAGCGGGACCTACGAGCAGTACTTC
CDR3 protein: CASSQDSGTYEQYF

V gene: TRBV12-3/TRBV12-4
clone size: -
D gene: TRBD1
J gene: TRBJ1-1
CDR3 DNA: TGTGCCAGCACGCCCGGTGGCAGGGGGTTATTGAACACTGAAGCTTTCTTT
CDR3 protein: CASTPGGRGLLNTEAFF

V gene: TRBV4-2
clone size: -
D gene: TRBD2
J gene: TRBJ2-1
CDR3 DNA: TGTGCCAGCAACCACCCCGGGACTACTCAGTTCTTC
CDR3 protein: CASNHPGTTQFF

V gene: TRBV29-1
clone size: many
D gene: TRBD2
J gene: TRBJ2-5
CDR3 DNA: TGCAGCGTTCTAGCGGGAGGAGGGGAGACCCAGTACTTC
CDR3 protein: CSVLAGGGETQYF

V gene: TRBV20-1
clone size: few
D gene: -
J gene: TRBJ2-7
CDR3 DNA: TGCAGTGCTAGCGTTAGGGGGTACGAGCAGTACTTC
CDR3 protein: CSASVRGYEQYF

V gene: TRBV19
clone size: -
D gene: -
J gene: TRBJ2-4
CDR3 DNA: TGTGCCAGTAGTATCAACAGTGGAAACATTCAGTACTTC
CDR3 protein: CASSINSGNIQYF

V gene: TRBV3-1
clone size: -
D gene: TRBD1
J gene: TRBJ2-7
CDR3 DNA: TGTGCCAGCAGCCAAGCAGACAGGGGCTTCTACGAGCAGTACTTC
CDR3 protein: CASSQADRGFYEQYF

V gene: TRBV5-1
clone size: many
D gene: -
J gene: TRBJ2-1
CDR3 DNA: TGCGCCAGCAACGGGCGCAATGAGCAGTTCTTC
CDR3 protein: CASNGRNEQFF

V gene: TRBV20-1
clone size: few
D gene: -
J gene: TRBJ2-6
CDR3 DNA: TGCAGTGTCGGCGAAGCTGGGGCCAACGTCCTGACTTTC
CDR3 protein: CSVGEAGANVLTF

V gene: TRBV5-1
clone size: -
D gene: -
J gene: TRBJ2-2
CDR3 DNA: TGCGCCAGCAGCTTGAAGGGTAACGGGGAGCTGTTTTTT
CDR3 protein: CASSLKGNGELFF

V gene: TRBV20-1
clone size: few
D gene: -
J gene: TRBJ2-7
CDR3 DNA: TGCAGTGCTCAAGGGCACATCTACGAGCAGTACTTC
CDR3 protein: CSAQGHIYEQYF

V gene: TRBV25-1
clone size: few
D gene: -
J gene: TRBJ2-1
CDR3 DNA: TGTGCCAGCAGGGAGCGGACGGGGAATGAGCAGTTCTTC
CDR3 protein: CASRERTGNEQFF

V gene: TRBV15
clone size: -
D gene: TRBD2
J gene: TRBJ2-1
CDR3 DNA: TGTGCCACCAGCAGAGATGGGGGAGGGACTAGGAATGAGCAGTTCTTC
CDR3 protein: CATSRDGGGTRNEQFF

V gene: TRBV2
clone size: -
D gene: TRBD2
J gene: TRBJ2-5
CDR3 DNA: TGTGCCAGCAGAGTACCAGCGGGGAGAGAGACCCAGTACTTC
CDR3 protein: CASRVPAGRETQYF

V gene: TRBV11-3
clone size: -
D gene: -
J gene: TRBJ2-3
CDR3 DNA: TGTGCCAGCAGCTCAACGGGGGCGGGCGCCTTAGATACGCAGTATTTT
CDR3 protein: CASSSTGAGALDTQYF

V gene: TRBV27
clone size: few
D gene: -
J gene: TRBJ2-5
CDR3 DNA: TGTGCCAGCAGTGGTCAGGGCCCCCAAGAGACCCAGTACTTC
CDR3 protein: CASSGQGPQETQYF

V gene: TRBV27
clone size: -
D gene: -
J gene: TRBJ2-5
CDR3 DNA: TGTGCCAGCAGTTTCGCTCTATCGGGGGCGGAGACCCAGTACTTC
CDR3 protein: CASSFALSGAETQYF

V gene: TRBV4-1
clone size: -
D gene: -
J gene: TRBJ1-1
CDR3 DNA: TGCGCCAGCAGCCAAGTAATGGTGTCGGGGGTTATGGGCACTGAAGCTTTCTTT
CDR3 protein: CASSQVMVSGVMGTEAFF

V gene: TRBV6-6
clone size: few
D gene: -
J gene: TRBJ1-2
CDR3 DNA: TGTGCCAGCAGTTACCTCGGGGGGGACGTAAACTATGGCTACACCTTC
CDR3 protein: CASSYLGGDVNYGYTF

V gene: TRBV12-3/TRBV12-4
clone size: -
D gene: TRBD1
J gene: TRBJ2-7
CDR3 DNA: TGTGCCAGCACCCGAGGGACAGGGTCCTACGAGCAGTACTTC
CDR3 protein: CASTRGTGSYEQYF

V gene: TRBV6-5
clone size: -
D gene: -
J gene: TRBJ1-1
CDR3 DNA: TGTGCCAGCAGTTACTCGAGCAGGGGAACTAACACTGAAGCTTTCTTT
CDR3 protein: CASSYSSRGTNTEAFF

V gene: TRBV5-1
clone size: -
D gene: -
J gene: TRBJ2-4
CDR3 DNA: TGCGCCAGCAGCTTGACAGTCCCAGGCAAAAACATTCAGTACTTC
CDR3 protein: CASSLTVPGKNIQYF